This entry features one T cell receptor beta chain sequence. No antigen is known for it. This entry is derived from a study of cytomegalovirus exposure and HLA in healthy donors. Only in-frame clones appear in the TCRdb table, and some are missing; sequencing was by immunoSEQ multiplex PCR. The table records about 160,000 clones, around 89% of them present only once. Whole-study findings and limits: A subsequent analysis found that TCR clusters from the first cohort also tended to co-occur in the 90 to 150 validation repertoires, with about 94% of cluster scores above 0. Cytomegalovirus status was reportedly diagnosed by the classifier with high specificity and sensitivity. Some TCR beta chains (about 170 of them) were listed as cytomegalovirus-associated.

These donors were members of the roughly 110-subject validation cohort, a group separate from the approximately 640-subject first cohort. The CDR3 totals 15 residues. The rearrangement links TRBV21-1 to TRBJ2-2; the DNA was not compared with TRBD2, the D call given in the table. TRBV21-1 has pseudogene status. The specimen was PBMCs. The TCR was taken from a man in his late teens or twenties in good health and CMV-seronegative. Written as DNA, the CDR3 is TGTGCCAGCTTACTGAGCCCCTATAACACCGGGGAGCTGTTTTTT. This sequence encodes CASLLSPYNTGELFF.